These 25 T cell receptor beta chains originate from one sample sequenced in a study of T cell repertoires in cytomegalovirus infection (dated 2019 in TCRdb). The sequencer listed for this sample is Illumina HiSeq 1500. TCRdb handled the public reads itself, with Q25 trimming in fastp and clone calling in MiXCR, and kept productive beta chains. Each CDR3 protein gets just one entry, which takes the most common genes and DNA from the rows behind it. The sample includes roughly 500,000 distinct CDR3 sequences, with 16% observed a single time. The ten largest clones represent 20% to 30% of the sample. The sample taken for sequencing was CD8+ T cells from PBMCs. The origin of the receptors is a human donor in good health (CMV status not recorded). Some clones in this sample may be carry-over from other donors' samples.

This clonotype was counted between two and nine times. J is TRBJ2-1 and V is TRBV4-1, with 9 bases that match TRBD2. CDR1 is MGHRA and CDR2 is YSYEKL in the germline V gene. V lost 0 bases to trimming and J lost 4 bases; unmatched junction nucleotides: 4. The CDR3 covers 16 residues. The CDR3 DNA sequence: TGCGCCAGCAGCCAAGAGAAGAGCGGGGGGTACAATGAGCAGTTCTTC. It specifies CASSQEKSGGYNEQFF.

This clonotype was seen only a few times. V gene TRBV4-1 combines with J gene TRBJ1-3; the D gene is possibly TRBD1 (5 bases). The CDR3 consists of 15 residues. The V end was cut by 0 bases, the J end by 8 bases, with 14 bases between. The germline CDR1 and CDR2 sequences are MGHRA and YSYEKL. The CDR3 loop is CASSQESLLGDTIYF. The CDR3 DNA reads TGCGCCAGCAGCCAAGAATCCCTATTAGGGGACACCATATATTTT.

This clonotype has more than one count but fewer than ten. The rearrangement links TRBV5-1 to TRBJ1-6; no clear D gene. Trimming pared 5 bases from V and 0 bases from J, leaving 9 bases between. The CDR3 runs to 15 residues. The V gene's germline CDR1 is SGHRS and CDR2 YFSETQ. The CDR3 region has the DNA TGCGCCAGCAGTTACGACAACTCCTATAATTCACCCCTCCACTTT. It encodes CASSYDNSYNSPLHF.

In this sample, this clonotype turned up many times. V usage is TRBV7-8 and J usage is TRBJ2-7; 8 nucleotides match TRBD2. The CDR3 extends over 15 amino acids. Germline V lookup: CDR1 SGHVS, CDR2 FQNEAQ. The trim removed 4 bases at V and 5 bases at J, leaving 10 bases unmatched. The CDR3 sequence is CASSYIRTSKDEQYF. The CDR3, as DNA: TGTGCCAGCAGCTATATCCGGACTAGCAAGGACGAGCAGTACTTC.

This clonotype was seen a handful of times. The chain joins TRBV25-1 to TRBJ2-7; 7 bases agree with TRBD1. This CDR3 has 17 amino acids. Per germline, CDR1 MGHDK and CDR2 SYGVNS. The junction had 15 bases not matched to a gene; V was cut back by 4 bases and J by 3 bases. The DNA of the CDR3 is TGTGCCAGCAGTGGGATTACTACCGGGACAGATTACTACGAGCAGTACTTC. The encoded protein is CASSGITTGTDYYEQYF.

With respect to this clonotype: A read error is possible here, since a much larger clone lies one base away. This chain links TRBV7-9 with TRBJ2-2; the match to TRBD1 covers 7 bases. Germline trimming cut 7 bases from V and 4 bases from J; bases unmatched to any gene: 6. CDR1 is SEHNR, CDR2 FQNEAQ, per germline (reference sequence). This CDR3 is built from 14 residues. The CDR3 DNA sequence: TGTGCCAGCATCCAGACAGGGAGCACCGGGGAGCTGTTTTTT. It encodes CASIQTGSTGELFF. Full variable domain (outside the CDR3, taken from reference TRBV7-9 and TRBJ2-2): DTGVSQNPRHKITKRGQNVTFRCDPISEHNRLYWYRQTLGQGPEFLTYFQNEAQLEKSRLLSDRFSAERPKGSFSTLEIQRTEQGDSAMYLCASIQTGSTGELFFGEGSRLTVL.

This clonotype was found many times. The chain employs TRBV12-3 or TRBV12-4 and TRBJ2-7; D possibly matches TRBD1 or TRBD2 (5 bases each). Between the trimmed V and J ends, which lost 6 bases and 6 bases, there was a span of 15 bases. The CDR3 runs to 13 residues. The CDR3 loop reads CASRGSSGREQYF. The CDR3 nucleotides read TGTGCCAGCAGGGGTTCGTCGGGGCGCGAGCAGTACTTC.

The rearrangement joins TRBV2 to TRBJ2-7; TRBD2 matches at 8 bases. The CDR3 loop spans 13 amino acids. Germline CDR1 and CDR2: SNHLY and FYNNEI. The junction had 4 bases not matched to a gene; V was cut back by 6 bases and J by 3 bases. CDR3 residues: CASRERGIYEQYF. The CDR3 DNA follows: TGTGCCAGCAGGGAGCGGGGGATCTACGAGCAGTACTTC.

Notes on this clonotype: One end of the junction varies from germline; a read error may be responsible. The chain couples TRBV4-1 to TRBJ2-7; D is possibly TRBD2 (5 bases). CDR3 length: 16 amino acids. CDR1 and CDR2 (germline): MGHRA, YSYEKL. The CDR3 spells CASSQGNGVGLYEQYF. CDR3 DNA: TGCGCCAGTAGCCAAGGAAACGGGGTAGGTCTCTACGAGCAGTACTTC.

The rearrangement uses TRBV11-2 and TRBJ2-4, with TRBD1 as a possible D gene (6 bases). This CDR3 comprises 17 residues. V lost 6 bases and J 0 bases, leaving 18 bases between the germline ends. Per germline, CDR1 SGHAT and CDR2 FQNNGV. The CDR3 region is CASRPGQGWVAKNIQYF. Written as DNA, the CDR3 is TGTGCCAGCAGACCGGGGCAGGGGTGGGTAGCCAAAAACATTCAGTACTTC.

The sample holds many counts of this clonotype. The V gene is TRBV14, the J gene TRBJ2-3; possible D gene TRBD2, 7 bases. Germline V lookup: CDR1 SGHDN, CDR2 FVKESK. CDR3 size: 16 residues. The V end lost 2 bases, the J end lost 5 bases, and 17 bases lay between the germline ends. CDR3 coding DNA: TGTGCCAGCAGCCAAATTGCCGGGGGGCGGCAAGATACGCAGTATTTT. Translated, it gives CASSQIAGGRQDTQYF.

This clonotype was observed a handful of times. The chain joins TRBV9 to TRBJ2-5; TRBD1 agrees at 7 bases. Germline CDR1 is SGDLS and CDR2 is YYNGEE. This CDR3 has 15 residues. V was pared by 4 bases and J by 2 bases, with 8 bases of the junction left unmatched. The CDR3 loop reads CASSPLDRRQETQYF. The CDR3 coding sequence is TGTGCCAGCAGCCCCCTGGACAGGCGGCAAGAGACCCAGTACTTC.

This chain links TRBV15 with TRBJ2-3; unclear D gene. V was clipped by 5 bases and J by 1 base, with 16 bases between them. CDR1 LNHNV and CDR2 YYDKDF come from the germline V gene (reference sequence). The CDR3 totals 16 residues. CDR3 sequence: CATSGPIGGGTDTQYF. For the CDR3, the DNA is TGTGCCACCAGCGGCCCCATTGGTGGAGGCACAGATACGCAGTATTTT.

This clonotype was detected many times. The chain uses TRBV7-9 and TRBJ2-3, with 7 bases matching TRBD2. Per the germline V gene, CDR1 is SEHNR and CDR2 is FQNEAQ (reference sequence). Germline trimming cut 7 bases from V and 4 bases from J; bases unmatched to any gene: 17. The CDR3 covers 17 residues. CDR3 coding DNA: TGTGCCAGCAACCCCCTAGCAGGGAGCGGGAATGCAGATACGCAGTATTTT. Its protein is CASNPLAGSGNADTQYF.

The V gene is TRBV6-5, the J gene TRBJ2-5; no clear D gene. Germline V CDR1 and CDR2: MNHEY, SVGAGI. Trimming stripped 4 bases from V and 0 bases from J, with 6 bases between. This CDR3 comprises 13 residues. The CDR3 spells CASSFGHQETQYF. The CDR3 nucleotides are TGTGCCAGCAGTTTCGGACACCAAGAGACCCAGTACTTC.

The chain employs TRBV6-6 and TRBJ2-4; TRBD2 agrees at 10 bases. The junction had 13 bases not matched to a gene; V was cut back by 2 bases and J by 0 bases. Looked up from germline, CDR1 is MNHNY and CDR2 is SVGAGI (reference sequence). The CDR3 is 20 residues long. The CDR3 protein is CASSYGLAGGWALAKNIQYF. The DNA of the CDR3 is TGTGCCAGCAGTTACGGATTAGCGGGGGGTTGGGCGCTAGCCAAAAACATTCAGTACTTC.

This clonotype has just a few counts. The gene calls are TRBV28 and TRBJ2-4; D gene unclear. Germline values: CDR1 MDHEN, CDR2 SYDVKM. V was cut by 5 bases and J by 0 bases, with 14 bases left in between. CDR3 size: 16 residues. In DNA form, the CDR3 reads TGTGCCAGCAGTCCCTACACGGAGCTAGCCAAAAACATTCAGTACTTC. Translated: CASSPYTELAKNIQYF.

With respect to this clonotype: A much larger clonotype is one base distant, so this may be a read error. This chain links TRBV27 with TRBJ2-7; 13 bases agree with TRBD2. The ends lost 3 bases at V and 3 bases at J; junction bases unmatched: 2. The CDR3 is made up of 15 amino acids. Germline V gives CDR1 MNHEY, CDR2 SMNVEV (reference sequence). For the CDR3, the DNA is TGTGCCAGCAGTTTCGGACTAGCGGGGGACTACGAGCAGTACTTC. This sequence encodes CASSFGLAGDYEQYF.

In its sample, this clonotype was seen once. A junction end diverges from the germline sequence, so it may reflect a read error. This chain joins TRBV28 and TRBJ1-4; D might be TRBD1 (5 bases). Germline V gene data show CDR1 as MDHEN and CDR2 as SYDVKM. The CDR3 runs 16 residues. In nucleotides, the CDR3 is TGTGCCAGCGGTTTCACAGGCTATGCAACTAATGAAAAACTGTTTTTT. This codes for CASGFTGYATNEKLFF.

The V call is TRBV23-1, the J call TRBJ2-3; D unclear. TRBV23-1 is recorded as an ORF, its role being uncertain. The CDR3 has 17 amino acids. Trimming stripped 5 bases from V and 0 bases from J, with 18 bases between. The CDR3 sequence is CASSFWQTEPSTDTQYF. The CDR3 DNA is TGCGCCAGCAGTTTTTGGCAAACGGAACCTAGCACAGATACGCAGTATTTT.

This clonotype has only a few counts. CDR3 region: CASSNPFYEQYF. The CDR3 nucleotides are TGTGCCAGCAGCAACCCCTTTTACGAGCAGTACTTC. V gene TRBV28 combines with J gene TRBJ2-7, with unresolved D. Germline CDR1 MDHEN, CDR2 SYDVKM. The CDR3 sequence is 12 residues long. The ends were cut back, 6 bases at V and 4 bases at J, with 10 bases in the middle. The full variable domain, its missing parts supplied by reference TRBV28 and TRBJ2-7, is DVKVTQSSRYLVKRTGEKVFLECVQDMDHENMFWYRQDPGLGLRLIYFSYDVKMKEKGDIPEGYSVSREKKERFSLILESASTNQTSMYLCASSNPFYEQYFGPGTRLTVT.

This clonotype was recorded at least ten times. The chain combines TRBV12-5 with TRBJ2-3, with TRBD2 as a possible D gene (5 bases). V lost 0 bases and J 8 bases, leaving 21 bases between the germline ends. The CDR3 sequence is 17 residues long. The V gene's germline CDR1 is LGHNT and CDR2 FRNRAP. This chain's CDR3 is CASGLVASWTYSRTQYF. In DNA, the CDR3 is TGTGCTAGTGGTTTGGTAGCTAGCTGGACCTATTCACGTACGCAGTATTTT.

This clonotype was picked up one time. No conserved phenylalanine or tryptophan ends this CDR3, so it is likely a read error. No DNA is shown, since the ends of the CDR3 on it are uncertain; the CDR3 is the one TCRdb lists. CDR3 region: CASSLETGVPAGTYNEQLL. This chain links TRBV5-5 with TRBJ2-1; the table's D call of TRBD1 was not tested on the DNA. The CDR3 has 19 residues if both end residues are counted. The germline V gene has CDR1 SGHKS and CDR2 YYEKEE (reference sequence).

This clonotype was detected ten times or more. The chain is built from TRBV7-9 and TRBJ1-1, with a weak D call TRBD1 (5 bases). Per germline, CDR1 SEHNR and CDR2 FQNEAQ (reference sequence). The CDR3 is 13 amino acids. Trimming shortened V by 5 bases and J by 6 bases, and 13 bases separated the two germline ends. The CDR3 protein is CASSLVRGPEAFF. In nucleotides, the CDR3 is TGTGCCAGCAGCCTGGTGAGGGGCCCTGAAGCTTTCTTT.

This clonotype was counted ten times or more. The chain recombines TRBV6-1 with TRBJ2-3; unclear D gene. Germline V lookup: CDR1 MNHNS, CDR2 SASEGT. V lost 7 bases, J lost 3 bases, and 17 bases lay in between. The CDR3 has 15 residues. The CDR3 spells CASTIAPISTDTQYF. DNA for the CDR3: TGTGCCAGCACAATAGCCCCAATTAGTACAGATACGCAGTATTTT.